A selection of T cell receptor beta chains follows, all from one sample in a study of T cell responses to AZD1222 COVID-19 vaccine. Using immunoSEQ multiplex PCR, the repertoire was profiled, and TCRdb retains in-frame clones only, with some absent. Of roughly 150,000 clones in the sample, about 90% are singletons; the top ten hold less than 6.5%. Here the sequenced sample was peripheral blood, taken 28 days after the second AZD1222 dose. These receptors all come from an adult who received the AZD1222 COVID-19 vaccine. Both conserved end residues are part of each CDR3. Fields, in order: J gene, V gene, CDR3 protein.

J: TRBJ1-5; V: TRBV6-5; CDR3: CASSYSKWGEQPQHF
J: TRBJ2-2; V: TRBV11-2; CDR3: CASSSRAGQGIAGELFF
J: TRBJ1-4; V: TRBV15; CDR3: CATSRDLGTVNEKLFF
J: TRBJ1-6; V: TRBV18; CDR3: CASSPTDDRYFSYNSPLHF
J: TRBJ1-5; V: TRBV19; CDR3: CASSPKDRENQPQHF
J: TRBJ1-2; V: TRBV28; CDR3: CASSFSDRGRQGYTF
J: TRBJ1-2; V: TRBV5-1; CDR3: CASSLSGTGGVGYTF
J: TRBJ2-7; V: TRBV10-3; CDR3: CAISEWGYGQYF
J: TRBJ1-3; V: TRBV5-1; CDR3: CASSSSGQPDSGNTIYF
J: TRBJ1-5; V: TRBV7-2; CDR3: CASSLDFGQPQHF
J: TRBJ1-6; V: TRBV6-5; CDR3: CASIPGQGRSPLHF
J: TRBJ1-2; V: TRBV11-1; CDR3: CASSPGQGRDYGYTF
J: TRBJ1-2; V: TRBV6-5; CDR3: CASSYSTEPNYGYTF
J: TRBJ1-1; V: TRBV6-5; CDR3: CASIKAGDTEAFF
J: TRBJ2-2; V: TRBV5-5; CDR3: CASKGSGTTTTGELFF
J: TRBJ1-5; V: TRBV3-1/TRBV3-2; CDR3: CASSQDDRSSNQPQHF
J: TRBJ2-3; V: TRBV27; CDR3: CASSLSRANTDTQYF
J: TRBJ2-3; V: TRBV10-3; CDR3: CAISDLGQGNVDTQYF
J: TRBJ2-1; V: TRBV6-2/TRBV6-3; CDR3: CAGSRRAGYNEQFF
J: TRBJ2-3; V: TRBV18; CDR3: CASSPGRSDTQYF
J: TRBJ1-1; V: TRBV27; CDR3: CASKTGVKAFF
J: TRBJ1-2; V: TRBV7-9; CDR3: CASSIGQANYGYTF
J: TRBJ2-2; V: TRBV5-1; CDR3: CASSFTGQPRNTGELFF
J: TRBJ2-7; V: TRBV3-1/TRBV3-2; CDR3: CASSQDFVSPYEQYF
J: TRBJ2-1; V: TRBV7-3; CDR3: CASSLMPGRAGNEQFF
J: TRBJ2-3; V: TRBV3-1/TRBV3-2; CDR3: CASSQDLDTQYF
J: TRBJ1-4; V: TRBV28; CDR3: CASSSRSEKLFF
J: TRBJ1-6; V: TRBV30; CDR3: CAWGLNRDSPLHF
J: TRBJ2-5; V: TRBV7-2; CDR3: CASSLAEQQTQYF
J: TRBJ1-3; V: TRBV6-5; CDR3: CASSYSRLSGNTIYF
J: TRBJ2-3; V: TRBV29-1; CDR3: CSVGGREVGTDTQYF
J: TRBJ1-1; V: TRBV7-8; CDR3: CASSPRVGQGAEAFF
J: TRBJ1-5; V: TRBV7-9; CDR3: CASSEQGSGQPQHF